This entry features one T cell receptor (beta chain) sequence. Clones were sequenced by immunoSEQ multiplex PCR, and TCRdb holds only the in-frame ones, with some missing. The sample records just over 150,000 clones, about nine tenths being singletons. The sample comes from a study of T cell responses to AZD1222 COVID-19 vaccine. Trimming at V came to 5 bases and at J to 4 bases, leaving 4 bases not matched to a gene. CDR3 size: 14 residues. Germline V gene data show CDR1 as SGHTA and CDR2 as FQGTGA. The sample in question was peripheral blood, obtained on day 0 of AZD1222 vaccination. This sequence was found in an adult in good health. This sequence joins TRBV7-3 and TRBJ2-2, with TRBD1 matching over 7 bases. CDR3 in amino acids: CASSRDSFTGELFF. CDR3 DNA sequence: TGTGCCAGCAGCAGGGACAGTTTCACCGGGGAGCTGTTTTTT.